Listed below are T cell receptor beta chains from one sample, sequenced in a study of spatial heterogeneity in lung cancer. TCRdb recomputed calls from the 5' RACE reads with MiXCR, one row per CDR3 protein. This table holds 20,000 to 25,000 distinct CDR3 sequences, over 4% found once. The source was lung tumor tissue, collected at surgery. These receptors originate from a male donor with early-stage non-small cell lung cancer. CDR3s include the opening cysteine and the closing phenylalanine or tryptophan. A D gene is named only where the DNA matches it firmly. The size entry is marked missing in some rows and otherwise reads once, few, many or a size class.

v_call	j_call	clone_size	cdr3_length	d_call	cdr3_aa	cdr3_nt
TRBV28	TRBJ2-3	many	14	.	CASSFEGGTDTQYF	TGTGCCAGCAGTTTTGAGGGAGGAACAGATACGCAGTATTTT
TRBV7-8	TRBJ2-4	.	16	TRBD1	CASSAIDRESKNIQYF	TGTGCCAGCAGCGCCATTGACAGGGAGAGCAAAAACATTCAGTACTTC
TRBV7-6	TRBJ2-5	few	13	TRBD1	CASSWDRRETQYF	TGTGCCAGCAGCTGGGACAGGAGAGAGACCCAGTACTTC
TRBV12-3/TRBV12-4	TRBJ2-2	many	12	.	CASIMWAGELFF	TGTGCCAGCATAATGTGGGCCGGGGAGCTGTTTTTT
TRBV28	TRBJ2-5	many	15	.	CASSLGLVGGETQYF	TGTGCCAGCAGTTTGGGACTCGTCGGAGGAGAGACCCAGTACTTC
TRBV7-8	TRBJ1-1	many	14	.	CASSLPGGGTEAFF	TGTGCCAGCAGCTTACCTGGGGGCGGCACTGAAGCTTTCTTT
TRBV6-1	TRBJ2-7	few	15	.	CASHRRGSKGDEQYF	TGTGCCAGTCATCGCCGGGGATCCAAAGGGGACGAGCAGTACTTC
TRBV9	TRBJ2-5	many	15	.	CASSVVTSGGETQYF	TGTGCCAGCAGCGTAGTCACTAGTGGTGGAGAGACCCAGTACTTC
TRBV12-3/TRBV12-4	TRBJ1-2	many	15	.	CASSLVGLGSYGYTF	TGTGCCAGCAGTTTAGTGGGGCTCGGGAGCTATGGCTACACCTTC
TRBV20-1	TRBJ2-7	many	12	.	CSASRDNSEQYF	TGCAGTGCTAGCCGGGACAACTCCGAGCAGTACTTC
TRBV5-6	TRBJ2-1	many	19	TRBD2	CASTTSGLAGGYTYNEQFF	TGTGCCAGCACGACGTCCGGGCTAGCGGGAGGGTACACCTACAATGAGCAGTTCTTC
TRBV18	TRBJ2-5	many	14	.	CASSPDRLQETQYF	TGTGCCAGCTCACCGGACAGACTCCAAGAGACCCAGTACTTC
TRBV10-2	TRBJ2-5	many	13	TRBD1	CASSEMDRGTQYF	TGCGCCAGCAGTGAAATGGACAGGGGGACCCAGTACTTC
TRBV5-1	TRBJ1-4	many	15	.	CASSLSGLESEKLFF	TGCGCCAGCAGCTTGTCGGGGCTTGAGAGTGAAAAACTGTTTTTT
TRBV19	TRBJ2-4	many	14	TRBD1	CASTTTGASNIQYF	TGTGCCAGTACCACGACAGGGGCTTCAAACATTCAGTACTTC
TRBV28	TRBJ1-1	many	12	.	CASSLDGAEAFF	TGTGCCAGCAGCTTAGATGGGGCTGAAGCTTTCTTT
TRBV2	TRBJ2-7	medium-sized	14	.	CASSEAGASYEQYF	TGTGCCAGCAGTGAGGCAGGGGCCTCCTACGAGCAGTACTTC
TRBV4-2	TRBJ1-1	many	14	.	CASSQADRNTEAFF	TGTGCCAGCAGCCAAGCGGACAGGAACACTGAAGCTTTCTTT
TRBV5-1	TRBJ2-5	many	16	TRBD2	CASSGGAGGHRETQYF	TGCGCCAGCAGCGGAGGAGCGGGGGGGCACCGAGAGACCCAGTACTTC
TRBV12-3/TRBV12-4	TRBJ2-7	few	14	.	CASSDPYGLGEQYF	TGTGCCAGCAGTGACCCCTACGGGCTCGGCGAGCAGTACTTC
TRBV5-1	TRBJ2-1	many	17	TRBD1	CASSLAWGQVRYNEQFF	TGCGCCAGCAGCTTGGCCTGGGGACAGGTTCGCTACAATGAGCAGTTCTTC
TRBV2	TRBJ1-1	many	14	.	CASSEQGGSTEAFF	TGTGCCAGCAGTGAACAGGGAGGGTCCACTGAAGCTTTCTTT
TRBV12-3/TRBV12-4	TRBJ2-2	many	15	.	CASRPGLGNTGELFF	TGTGCCAGCAGACCGGGACTGGGGAACACCGGGGAGCTGTTTTTT
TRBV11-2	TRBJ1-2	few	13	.	CASSFPGMRGYTF	TGTGCCAGCAGCTTCCCTGGCATGCGTGGCTACACCTTC
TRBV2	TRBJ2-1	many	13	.	CASIPTPSNEQFF	TGTGCCAGCATCCCGACACCGTCCAATGAGCAGTTCTTC
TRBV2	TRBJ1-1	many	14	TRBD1	CARSGQGGTTEAFF	TGTGCCAGGTCGGGACAGGGAGGGACCACTGAAGCTTTCTTT
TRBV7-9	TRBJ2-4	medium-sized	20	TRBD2	CASSPTLLAGGPVTKNIQYF	TGTGCCAGCAGCCCGACCTTACTAGCGGGGGGGCCGGTGACCAAAAACATTCAGTACTTC
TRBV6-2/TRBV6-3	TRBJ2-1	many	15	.	CASIDGGKWGNEQFF	TGTGCCAGCATCGACGGCGGGAAGTGGGGAAATGAGCAGTTCTTC
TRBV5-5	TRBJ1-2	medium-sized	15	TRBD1	CASSRGTGGDYGYTF	TGTGCCAGCAGCCGAGGGACAGGGGGCGACTATGGCTACACCTTC
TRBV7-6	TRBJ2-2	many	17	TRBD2	CASSLMGGTSGTGELFF	TGCGCCAGCAGCTTAATGGGGGGGACTAGTGGCACCGGGGAGCTGTTTTTT
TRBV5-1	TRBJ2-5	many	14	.	CASSPSGLQETQYF	TGCGCCAGCAGCCCTTCTGGGCTCCAAGAGACCCAGTACTTC
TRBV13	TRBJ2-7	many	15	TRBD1	CASSQPGTGGGEQYF	TGTGCCAGCAGCCAGCCCGGGACAGGGGGAGGCGAGCAGTACTTC
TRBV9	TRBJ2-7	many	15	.	CASSARETPTYEQYF	TGTGCCAGCAGCGCCAGGGAAACCCCAACCTACGAGCAGTACTTC
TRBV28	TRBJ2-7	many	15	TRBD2	CASSPRPGGGYEQYF	TGTGCCAGCAGCCCCCGGCCCGGGGGAGGGTACGAGCAGTACTTC
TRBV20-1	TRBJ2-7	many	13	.	CSASGRTAYEQYF	TGCAGTGCTAGTGGGAGGACAGCCTACGAGCAGTACTTC
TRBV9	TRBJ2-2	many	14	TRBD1	CASRTGALGGELFF	TGTGCCAGCAGAACAGGGGCTCTAGGCGGGGAGCTGTTTTTT
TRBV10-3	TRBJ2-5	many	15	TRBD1	CAISETGQGGETQYF	TGTGCCATCAGTGAGACGGGACAGGGGGGAGAGACCCAGTACTTC
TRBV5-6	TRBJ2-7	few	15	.	CASSGVAGTGGEQYF	TGTGCCAGCAGCGGGGTCGCCGGGACCGGGGGCGAGCAGTACTTC
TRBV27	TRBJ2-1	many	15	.	CASSLSREQYNEQFF	TGTGCCAGCAGTTTATCGAGGGAACAGTACAATGAGCAGTTCTTC
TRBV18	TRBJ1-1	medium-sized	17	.	CASSPGVRGGLSTEAFF	TGTGCCAGCTCACCTGGGGTAAGGGGGGGACTATCCACTGAAGCTTTCTTT
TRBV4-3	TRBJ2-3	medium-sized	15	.	CASSQEHIPTDTQYF	TGCGCCAGCAGCCAAGAACACATCCCCACAGATACGCAGTATTTT
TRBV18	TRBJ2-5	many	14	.	CASSPVARPETQYF	TGTGCCAGCTCCCCCGTAGCGAGGCCGGAGACCCAGTACTTC
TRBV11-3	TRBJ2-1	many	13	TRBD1	CASSATGSGEQFF	TGTGCCAGCAGCGCGACAGGGTCGGGTGAGCAGTTCTTC
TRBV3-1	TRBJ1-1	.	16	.	CASSQRREAQRVEAFF	TGTGCCAGCAGCCAACGTCGAGAGGCTCAAAGAGTGGAAGCTTTCTTT
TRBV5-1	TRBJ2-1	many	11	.	CASSADLKQFF	TGCGCCAGCAGCGCGGACCTCAAGCAGTTCTTC
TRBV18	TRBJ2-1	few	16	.	CASSPRLGTQYNEQFF	TGTGCCAGCTCACCCCGGTTGGGCACCCAGTACAATGAACAGTTCTTC
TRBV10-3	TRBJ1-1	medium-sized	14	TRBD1	CAISPVTQGTEAFF	TGTGCCATCAGTCCAGTCACACAGGGGACTGAAGCTTTCTTT
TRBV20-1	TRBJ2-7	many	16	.	CSARGIGQRQNYEQYF	TGCAGTGCTAGAGGTATAGGACAACGGCAAAACTACGAGCAGTACTTC
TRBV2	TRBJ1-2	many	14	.	CASSKTGGNYGYTF	TGTGCCAGCAGTAAGACCGGGGGGAACTATGGCTACACCTTC
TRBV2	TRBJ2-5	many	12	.	CASSETEETQYF	TGTGCCAGCAGTGAGACAGAAGAGACCCAGTACTTC
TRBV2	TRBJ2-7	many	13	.	CASSPGYGYEQYF	TGTGCCAGCAGCCCAGGGTATGGCTACGAGCAGTACTTC
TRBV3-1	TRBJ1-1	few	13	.	CASRRRQNTEAFF	TGTGCCAGCAGAAGGCGACAGAACACTGAAGCTTTCTTT
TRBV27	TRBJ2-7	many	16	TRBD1	CASSLYSGGISYEQYF	TGTGCCAGCAGTTTATACTCAGGGGGTATATCCTACGAGCAGTACTTC
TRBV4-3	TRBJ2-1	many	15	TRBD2	CASSQGSGRLGEQFF	TGCGCCAGCAGCCAAGGAAGCGGGAGATTGGGTGAGCAGTTCTTC
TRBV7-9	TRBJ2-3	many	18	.	CASSLVPNWAVSTDTQYF	TGTGCCAGCAGCTTAGTTCCCAACTGGGCGGTAAGCACAGATACGCAGTATTTT
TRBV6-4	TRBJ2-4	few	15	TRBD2	CAGEVAGGGKNIQYF	TGTGCCGGAGAAGTAGCGGGAGGGGGCAAAAACATTCAGTACTTC
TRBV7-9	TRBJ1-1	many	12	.	CASSTRATEAFF	TGTGCCAGCAGCACGAGGGCAACTGAAGCTTTCTTT
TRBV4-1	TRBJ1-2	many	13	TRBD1	CASSPQGAYGYTF	TGCGCCAGCAGCCCACAGGGGGCCTATGGCTACACCTTC
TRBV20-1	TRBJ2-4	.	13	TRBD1	CSLFGTEGNIQYF	TGCAGTCTTTTTGGGACAGAAGGAAACATTCAGTACTTC
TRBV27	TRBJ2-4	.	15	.	CASSFYGVGKNIQYF	TGTGCCAGCAGTTTTTACGGGGTTGGCAAAAACATTCAGTACTTC